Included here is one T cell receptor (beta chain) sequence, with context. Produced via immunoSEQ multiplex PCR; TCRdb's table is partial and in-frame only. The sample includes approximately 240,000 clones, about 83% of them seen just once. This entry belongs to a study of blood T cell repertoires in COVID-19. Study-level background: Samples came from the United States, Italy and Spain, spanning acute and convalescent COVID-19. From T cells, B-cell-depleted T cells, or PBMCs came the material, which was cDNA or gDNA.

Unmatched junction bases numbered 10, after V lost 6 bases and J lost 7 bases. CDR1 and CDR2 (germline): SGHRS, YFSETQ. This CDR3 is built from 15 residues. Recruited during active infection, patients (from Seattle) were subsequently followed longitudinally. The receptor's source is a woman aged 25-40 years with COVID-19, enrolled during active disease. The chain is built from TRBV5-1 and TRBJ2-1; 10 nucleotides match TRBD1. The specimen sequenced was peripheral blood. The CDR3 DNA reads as TGCGCCAGCAAAACCGGGACAGGGGTGGGGAATGAGCAGTTCTTC. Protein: CASKTGTGVGNEQFF.